This T cell receptor (beta chain) came from a study of identical twins (TCRdb year 2016). Looking at the study overall: TCR alpha and beta repertoires from monozygotic twins, unrelated adults of various ages and cord blood were deep-sequenced to test whether fetal clonotypes persist. To rule out contamination, the twin experiments were replicated at different times with different library preparation protocols. Here is what the overall study found, with its caveats: In monozygotic twins, recombination models systematically underestimated out-of-frame TCR alpha sharing, but the models matched the sharing seen between unrelated individuals. Compared with coincidental sharing between unrelated individuals, an excess of low generation-probability sequences was observed among out-of-frame TCR alpha sequences shared between twins. In beta out-of-frame sequences, excess twin sharing was weaker, because having fewer shared sequences lowered the signal-to-noise ratio. Invariant T cells such as MAIT and iNKT could partly confound zero-insertion analyses, although diverse VJ usage argued against such confounding for most clonotypes. Because the same donors could not be followed over many years, the conclusions depended on cross-sectional statistical analysis. Fewer insertions were carried by abundant cord blood beta clonotypes; a weaker similar trend was observed in young adult naive repertoires, while no such trend was observed in memory repertoires.

Every donor in the study was a healthy Caucasian. Using Miltenyi CD45RO+ enrichment and human naive T-cell isolation kits, memory (CD45RO+) and naive T cells were isolated from PBMC. The library was produced with 5' RACE. The sequencing machine was an Illumina HiSeq 2000. Template switching added a universal primer binding site, and the final cDNA carried a unique molecular identifier that allowed TCR cDNA molecules to be counted accurately. Specific primers in the conserved constant-segment region were used to synthesize first-strand cDNA for TCR alpha and beta chains. To control for contamination, every cDNA library was double barcoded, receiving both a SMART-Mk sample barcode and Illumina barcodes. Two successive PCR steps introduced TruSeq adapter sequences along with Illumina sample barcodes. The TCR alpha and beta cDNA libraries were sequenced on the Illumina HiSeq platform using custom primers. The original methods were these. MiGEC was used to process raw reads and extract unique molecular identifiers, and MiXCR was used to find CDR3 positions. For each individual, recombination models were inferred using an EM algorithm with the repgenHMM and IGoR tools. Shared clonotypes were analyzed with the tcR package in R, and sharing was normalized by the product of cloneset sizes. To study raw recombination without the effects of thymic and clonal selection, out-of-frame nonproductive sequences were analyzed. Starting from the raw public reads, TCRdb applied fastp trimming at Q25, assembled clones with MiXCR and retained in-frame beta chains. Every distinct CDR3 protein forms one entry, paired with its most common genes and DNA. The V and J calls and clone size come from TCRdb's table, not from the authors' own analysis. The sample table lists about 240,000 distinct CDR3 sequences, 10% to 13% of them with a count of one. Roughly 10% of the sample belongs to the ten largest clones.

In this sample, this clonotype turned up a few times. Its cognate antigen has yet to be identified. Base qualities are missing; no much larger clone stands one base away. From its cysteine to its phenylalanine, the CDR3 spans 17 amino acids. The entry retains the CDR3 DNA only, 51 bases that are in frame from base 1. Based on the germline V gene, the CDR1 and CDR2 sequences are SGDLS and YYNGEE. Trimmed from V: 4 bases; trimmed from J: 3 bases; junction bases lacking a gene match: 10. Rearrangement joined TRBV9 to TRBJ2-1; 10 central bases correspond to TRBD2. The sequenced material came from memory T cells sorted from blood. In the paper's terms, the cell subset or site label means: CD45RO+ enriched T cells. This clonotype originated in a man between 50 and 59 years old in good health. The DNA is as follows: TGTGCCAGCAGCCCCCAGGCTAGGACTAGCGGCTACAATGAGCAGTTCTTC. This yields the protein CASSPQARTSGYNEQFF.